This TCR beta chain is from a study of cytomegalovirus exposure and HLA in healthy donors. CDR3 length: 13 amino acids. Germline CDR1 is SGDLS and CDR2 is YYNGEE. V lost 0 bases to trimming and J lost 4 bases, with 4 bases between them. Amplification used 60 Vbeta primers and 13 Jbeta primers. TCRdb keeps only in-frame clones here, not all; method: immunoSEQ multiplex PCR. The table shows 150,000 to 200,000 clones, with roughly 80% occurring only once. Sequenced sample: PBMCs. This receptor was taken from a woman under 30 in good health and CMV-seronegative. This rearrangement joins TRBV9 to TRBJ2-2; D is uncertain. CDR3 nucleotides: TGTGCCAGCAGCGTAGGGCCCACCGGGGAGCTGTTTTTT. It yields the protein CASSVGPTGELFF.